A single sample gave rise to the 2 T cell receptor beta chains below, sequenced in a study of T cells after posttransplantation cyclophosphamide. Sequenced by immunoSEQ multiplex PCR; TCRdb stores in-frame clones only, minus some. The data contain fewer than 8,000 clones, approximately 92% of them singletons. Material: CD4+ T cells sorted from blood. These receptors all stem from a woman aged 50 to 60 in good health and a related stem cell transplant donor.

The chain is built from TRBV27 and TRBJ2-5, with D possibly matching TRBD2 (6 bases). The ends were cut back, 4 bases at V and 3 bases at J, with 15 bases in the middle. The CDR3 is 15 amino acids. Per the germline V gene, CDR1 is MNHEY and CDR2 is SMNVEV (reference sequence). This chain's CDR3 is CASSSGGSWEETQYF. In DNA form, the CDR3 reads TGTGCCAGCAGTTCCGGGGGAAGTTGGGAAGAGACCCAGTACTTC.

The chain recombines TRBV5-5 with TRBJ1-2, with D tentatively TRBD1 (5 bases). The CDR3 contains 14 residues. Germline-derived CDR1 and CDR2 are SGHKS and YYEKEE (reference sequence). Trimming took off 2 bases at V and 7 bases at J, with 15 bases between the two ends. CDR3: CASSFGAVPFGYTF. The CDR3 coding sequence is TGTGCCAGCAGCTTTGGGGCGGTTCCATTTGGCTACACCTTC.